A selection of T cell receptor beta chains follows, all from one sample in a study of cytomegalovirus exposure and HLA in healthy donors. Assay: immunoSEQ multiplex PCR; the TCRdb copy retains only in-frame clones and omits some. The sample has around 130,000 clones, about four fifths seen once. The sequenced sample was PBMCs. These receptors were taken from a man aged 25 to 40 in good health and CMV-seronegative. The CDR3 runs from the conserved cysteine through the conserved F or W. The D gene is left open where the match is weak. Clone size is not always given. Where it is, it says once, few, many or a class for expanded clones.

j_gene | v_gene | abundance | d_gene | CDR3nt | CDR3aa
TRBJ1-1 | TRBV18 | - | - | TGTGCCAGCTCACCGGGACAGAACACTGAAGCTTTCTTT | CASSPGQNTEAFF
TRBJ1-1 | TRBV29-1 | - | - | TGCAGCGTTGGGTACTGGGCAGAGAACACTGAAGCTTTCTTT | CSVGYWAENTEAFF
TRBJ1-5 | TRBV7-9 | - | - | TGTGCCAGCAGCTCAGCACAGGGCGGCAATCAGCCCCAGCATTTT | CASSSAQGGNQPQHF
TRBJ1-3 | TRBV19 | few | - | TGTGCCAGTAGAGAGACCACAGTCGGAAACACCATATATTTT | CASRETTVGNTIYF
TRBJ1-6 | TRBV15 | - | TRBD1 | TGTGCCACCAGCATGGGTGGGACAGGGGCTCGGAATTCACCCCTCCACTTT | CATSMGGTGARNSPLHF
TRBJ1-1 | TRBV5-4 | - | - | TGTGCCAGCAGCTTGGTGCAGGGTGGCACTGAAGCTTTCTTT | CASSLVQGGTEAFF
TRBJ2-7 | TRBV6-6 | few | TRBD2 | TGTGCCAGCAGGGTAGCGGGAGACTCCTACGAGCAGTACTTC | CASRVAGDSYEQYF
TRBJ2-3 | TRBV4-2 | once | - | TGTGCCAGCGGGAGGCTCACGGATACGCAGTATTTT | CASGRLTDTQYF
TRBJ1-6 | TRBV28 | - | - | TGTGCCAGCAGTTTAGTTACTTCCTGGGCCGATTCACCCCTCCACTTT | CASSLVTSWADSPLHF
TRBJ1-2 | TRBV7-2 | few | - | TGTGCTACCAGGGCAGGGAAGAGGGGCTACACCTTC | CATRAGKRGYTF
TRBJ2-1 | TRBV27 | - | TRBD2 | TGTGCCAGCAAAATGGGAGGGAAGGGGTACAATGAGCAGTTCTTC | CASKMGGKGYNEQFF
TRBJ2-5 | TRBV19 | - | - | TGTGCCAGTAGTAAACCGGGACTTGAGACCCAGTACTTC | CASSKPGLETQYF
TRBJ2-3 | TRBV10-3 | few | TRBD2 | TGTGCCCTTGGGACTAGCGGGACTAGCACAGATACGCAGTATTTT | CALGTSGTSTDTQYF
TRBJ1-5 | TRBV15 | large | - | TGTGCCACCAGCAGAGATTTCCTACTGACAAGCAATCAGCCCCAGCATTTT | CATSRDFLLTSNQPQHF
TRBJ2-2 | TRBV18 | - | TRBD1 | TGTGCCAGCTCACCCTCCCGGGACAGGGGTCGCATCGCGAACACCGGGGAGCTGTTTTTT | CASSPSRDRGRIANTGELFF
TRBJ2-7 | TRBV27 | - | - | TGTGCCAGCAGTCCCCAGATTAGCGTTAGCTCCTACGAGCAGTACTTC | CASSPQISVSSYEQYF
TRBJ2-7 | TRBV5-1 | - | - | TGCGCCAGCAGCCTACTGGGACTTCACAGCTCCTACGAGCAGTACTTC | CASSLLGLHSSYEQYF
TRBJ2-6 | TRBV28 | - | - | TGTGCCAGCAGTTTATCCGCCGAGGACTCTGGGGCCAACGTCCTGACTTTC | CASSLSAEDSGANVLTF
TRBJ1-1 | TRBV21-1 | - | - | TGTGCCAGCAGCAAAGGGGAGGGGCCCCCTGGGGTGAACACTGAAGCTTTCTTT | CASSKGEGPPGVNTEAFF
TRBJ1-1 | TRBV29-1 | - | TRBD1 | TGCAGCGTTCGAGGACAGGTGACTGAAGCTTTCTTT | CSVRGQVTEAFF
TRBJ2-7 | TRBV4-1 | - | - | TGCGCCAGCAGCCAGGTGACGGGGTTCTACGAGCAGTACTTC | CASSQVTGFYEQYF
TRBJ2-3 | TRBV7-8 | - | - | TGTGCCAGCACCAAAGATACGCAGTATTTT | CASTKDTQYF
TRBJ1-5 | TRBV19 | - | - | TGTGCCAGTAGTATATACGGCGACAGCTCCTTAGTACAGCCCCAGCATTTT | CASSIYGDSSLVQPQHF
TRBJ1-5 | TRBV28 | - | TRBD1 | TGTGCCAGCAGCAGGGACAGGCGCAATCAGCCCCAGCATTTT | CASSRDRRNQPQHF
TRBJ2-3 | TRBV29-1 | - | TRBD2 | TGCAGCGTTGCTGGGCCACTAGCGGGAGGGACAGATACGCAGTATTTT | CSVAGPLAGGTDTQYF
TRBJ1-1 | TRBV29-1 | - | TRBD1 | TGCAGCGCCTGGGACAGGGAGACTGAAGCTTTCTTT | CSAWDRETEAFF
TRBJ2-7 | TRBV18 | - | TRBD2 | TGTGCCAGCTCACTGACGGCTAGCGGGGGGGCCTTCTACGAGCAGTACTTC | CASSLTASGGAFYEQYF
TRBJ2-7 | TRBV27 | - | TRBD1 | TGTGCCAGCACAGCGTACAGGGGGCGCGGGAACGAGCAGTACTTC | CASTAYRGRGNEQYF
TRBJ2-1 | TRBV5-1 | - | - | TGCGCCAGCCGGCCAGGGGATCTCTATGAGCAGTTCTTC | CASRPGDLYEQFF
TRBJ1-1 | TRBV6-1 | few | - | TGTGCCAGCACCATAGGGAGGGTCACTGAAGCTTTCTTT | CASTIGRVTEAFF
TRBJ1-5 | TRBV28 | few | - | TGTGCCAGCAGTTTAAGGCCAGGGAGCAATCAGCCCCAGCATTTT | CASSLRPGSNQPQHF
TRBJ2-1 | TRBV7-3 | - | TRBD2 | TGTGCCAGCAGCTTAAAAGCTAGCGGGAGAAATGAGCAGTTCTTC | CASSLKASGRNEQFF
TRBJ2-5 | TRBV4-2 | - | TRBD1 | TGTGCCAGCAGCCAAGCCCCCCGGGACAGGGGAAGCAAAGAGACCCAGTACTTC | CASSQAPRDRGSKETQYF
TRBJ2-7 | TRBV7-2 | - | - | TGTGCCAGCAGCTCCACAGGGTTTGGCGAGCAGTACTTC | CASSSTGFGEQYF
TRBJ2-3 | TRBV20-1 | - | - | TGCAGTGCTACTAGCACAGATACGCAGTATTTT | CSATSTDTQYF
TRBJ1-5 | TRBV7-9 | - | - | TGTGCCAGCAGCTTCTCGACTGGGAATCAGCCCCAGCATTTT | CASSFSTGNQPQHF
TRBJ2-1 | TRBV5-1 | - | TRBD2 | TGCGCCAGCAGCACCGGGACTAGCGGGAACAATGAGCAGTTCTTC | CASSTGTSGNNEQFF
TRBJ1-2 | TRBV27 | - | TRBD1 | TGTGCCAGCAGGCTGACCGGGACAGGGAGCTATGGCTACACCTTC | CASRLTGTGSYGYTF
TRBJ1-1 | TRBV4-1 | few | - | TGCGCCAGCAACAGTCCCGAGACTATGAACACTGAAGCTTTCTTT | CASNSPETMNTEAFF
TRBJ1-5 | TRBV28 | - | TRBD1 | TGTGCCAGCAGATTACAGGGGTTGGGCAATCAGCCCCAGCATTTT | CASRLQGLGNQPQHF
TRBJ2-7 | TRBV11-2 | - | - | TGTGCCAGCAGCTTAGATCACCCCGGTTACGAGCAGTACTTC | CASSLDHPGYEQYF
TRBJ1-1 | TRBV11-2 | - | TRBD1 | TGTGCCAGCAGCTTAGGGCAGGGGGCGGGAAGCACTGAAGCTTTCTTT | CASSLGQGAGSTEAFF
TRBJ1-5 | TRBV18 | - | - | TGTGCCAGCTCACCACAGGGGATTGGCAATCAGCCCCAGCATTTT | CASSPQGIGNQPQHF
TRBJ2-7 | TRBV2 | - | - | TGTGCCAGCAGTGGAGGGAGGCCGGGACAGCCTTACTCCTACGAGCAGTACTTC | CASSGGRPGQPYSYEQYF
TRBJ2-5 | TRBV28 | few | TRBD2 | TGTGCCAGCACCCGACTAGCGGGAGGTTCGGAGACCCAGTACTTC | CASTRLAGGSETQYF
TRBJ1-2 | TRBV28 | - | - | TGTGCCAGCAGTCCCGGGACTAGACGAGAGGGCTACACCTTC | CASSPGTRREGYTF
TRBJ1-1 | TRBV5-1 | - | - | TGCGCCAGCAGCTTGATAGACAGCCTGAACACTGAAGCTTTCTTT | CASSLIDSLNTEAFF
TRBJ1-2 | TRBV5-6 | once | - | TGTGCCAGCAGCTTTGGCGGCCAGGGAGGCTACACCTTC | CASSFGGQGGYTF
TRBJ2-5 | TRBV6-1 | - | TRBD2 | TGTGCCAGCAGTGAGTCTAGCGGGAGTGCAGAGACCCAGTACTTC | CASSESSGSAETQYF
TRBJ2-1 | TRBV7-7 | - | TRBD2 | TGTGCTAGCAGCTTAGGACTAGCGGGAGAAGATGAGCAGTTCTTC | CASSLGLAGEDEQFF